One and the same sample provided the 26 T cell receptor beta chains below, sequenced in a study of cytomegalovirus exposure and HLA in healthy donors. The PCR was carried out with 60 Vbeta primers and 13 Jbeta primers. Some clones are missing from TCRdb's copy, which holds only in-frame ones; the method was immunoSEQ multiplex PCR. The table shows roughly 97,000 clones, with 78% occurring only once. Sequencing was carried out using PBMCs. All receptors derive from a woman aged 40 to 50 in good health and CMV-seronegative.

The rearrangement links TRBV30 to TRBJ2-1, with 11 bases identical to TRBD2. Losses at the gene ends were 2 bases for V and 5 bases for J; bases not matched to a gene: 2. Germline V gene sequence: CDR1 GTSNPN, CDR2 SVGIG (reference sequence). The CDR3 covers 14 residues. CDR3 sequence: CAWSSGLADNEQFF. DNA for the CDR3: TGTGCCTGGAGTTCGGGACTAGCGGACAATGAGCAGTTCTTC.

The rearrangement joins TRBV9 to TRBJ1-6; 8 bases map to TRBD1. CDR3 length equals 14 residues. Germline CDR1 SGDLS, CDR2 YYNGEE. V trimming: 5 bases; J trimming: 8 bases; junction bases outside the gene matches: 6. CDR3 protein: CASSTQTGDSPLHF. Here the CDR3 DNA reads TGTGCCAGCAGTACACAGACAGGGGATTCACCCCTCCACTTT.

The chain uses TRBV28 and TRBJ2-2; TRBD1 might be the D (6 bases). Germline loops: CDR1 MDHEN, CDR2 SYDVKM. This CDR3 contains 13 residues. V lost 6 bases to trimming and J lost 6 bases, with 11 bases between them. DNA for the CDR3: TGTGCCAGCAGACTGGGGGCTGCCGGGGAGCTGTTTTTT. This codes for CASRLGAAGELFF.

The rearrangement uses TRBV28 and TRBJ2-7; 11 bases map to TRBD2. J was trimmed by 3 bases and V by 4 bases; bases with no gene match: 17. In germline, CDR1 is MDHEN, CDR2 SYDVKM. The CDR3 is made up of 19 amino acids. The CDR3 sequence is CASSSLRYGLAGRYYEQYF. The CDR3 coding sequence is TGTGCCAGCAGTTCACTAAGGTATGGACTAGCGGGTCGCTACTACGAGCAGTACTTC. Looking up the rest from reference TRBV28 and TRBJ2-7 gives the full variable domain: DVKVTQSSRYLVKRTGEKVFLECVQDMDHENMFWYRQDPGLGLRLIYFSYDVKMKEKGDIPEGYSVSREKKERFSLILESASTNQTSMYLCASSSLRYGLAGRYYEQYFGPGTRLTVT.

This clone was detected only a few times. This sequence joins TRBV30 and TRBJ2-7; D possibly corresponds to TRBD1 (6 bases). The CDR3 consists of 14 residues. V was pared by 0 bases and J by 2 bases, with 11 bases between. Germline CDR1 is GTSNPN and CDR2 is SVGIG (reference sequence). The CDR3 DNA sequence: TGTGCCTGGAGTGTACAGGGAAACGCCTACGAGCAGTACTTC. It encodes CAWSVQGNAYEQYF.

This clone has more than one count but fewer than ten. The J gene is TRBJ2-7, the V gene TRBV27; 7 nucleotides line up with TRBD2. Germline V gene sequence: CDR1 MNHEY, CDR2 SMNVEV (reference sequence). J gave up 2 bases and V 5 bases, and 6 bases lay outside the gene matches. This CDR3 has 14 residues. The CDR3 loop is CASSPWEGAYEQYF. The DNA for the CDR3 is TGTGCCAGCAGTCCGTGGGAGGGCGCCTACGAGCAGTACTTC.

J is TRBJ1-6 and V is TRBV6-5, with 7 bases fitting TRBD1. Germline values: CDR1 MNHEY, CDR2 SVGAGI. The ends lost 8 bases at V and 12 bases at J; junction bases unmatched: 13. The CDR3 sequence is 14 residues long. CDR3 sequence (DNA): TGTGCCAGCTCCCCGGGGACAGCCCGGGTACCCCTCCACTTT. This encodes CASSPGTARVPLHF.

This clone was observed a few times. CDR3 nucleotide sequence: TGTGCCAGCTCACCCGGGGGAACCTACGAGCAGTACTTC. Residues: CASSPGGTYEQYF. The V call is TRBV18, the J call TRBJ2-7; the D gene is possibly TRBD2 (6 bases). Trimming took off 3 bases at V and 2 bases at J, with 8 bases between the two ends. This CDR3 has 13 amino acids. Germline V gene lookup returns CDR1 KGHSH and CDR2 LQKENI.

A note on this clone: The junction departs from the called germline gene at one end, perhaps through a read error. The CDR3 nucleotides are TGTGCCATCAGTGAGGGTGAACAGGGTGGCCACACCTTC. Translation gives CAISEGEQGGHTF. The chain uses TRBV10-3 and TRBJ1-2; tentatively, D is TRBD1 (6 bases). The CDR3 totals 13 residues. Per the germline V gene, CDR1 is ENHRY and CDR2 is SYGVKD.

This chain links TRBV4-2 with TRBJ1-4; 11 nucleotides align to TRBD1. This CDR3 contains 17 residues. CDR1 is LGHNA, CDR2 YNFKEQ, per germline. The V segment lost 0 bases and the J segment 7 bases; nucleotides outside the gene matches: 7. CDR3 protein: CASSQETAGQGGEKLFF. The CDR3 nucleotides are TGTGCCAGCAGCCAAGAAACGGCGGGACAGGGGGGTGAAAAACTGTTTTTT.

CDR3 nucleotide sequence: TGTGCCAGCAGAGGGCGGACTAGCGGCGGCTCCTACGAGCAGTACTTC. Residues: CASRGRTSGGSYEQYF. The rearrangement joins TRBV28 to TRBJ2-7, with TRBD2 identical over 10 bases. With 6 bases clipped from V and 0 bases from J, the junction kept 8 bases outside the gene matches. CDR3 length equals 16 residues. Germline V gene sequence: CDR1 MDHEN, CDR2 SYDVKM.

This chain connects TRBV10-3 to TRBJ1-1, with 9 bases identical to TRBD1. This CDR3 is 18 amino acids long. With V trimmed by 5 bases and J by 1 base, 14 bases remained unmatched. Looked up from germline, CDR1 is ENHRY and CDR2 is SYGVKD. The CDR3 loop is CAISKSEGGTGPNTEAFF. CDR3 nucleotide sequence: TGTGCCATCAGTAAGAGTGAGGGGGGGACAGGGCCGAACACTGAAGCTTTCTTT.

This chain uses TRBV27 with TRBJ2-2; D is perhaps TRBD2 (6 bases). The germline V gene encodes CDR1 MNHEY and CDR2 SMNVEV (reference sequence). Deletions cut 6 bases from V and 1 base from J, with 12 bases between. This CDR3 comprises 15 residues. The CDR3 sequence is CASSYLGGNTGELFF. CDR3 sequence (DNA): TGTGCCAGCAGCTATCTGGGGGGGAACACCGGGGAGCTGTTTTTT.

This clone was counted only a few times. The chain uses TRBV27 and TRBJ2-3; TRBD2 aligns across 14 bases. The V and J ends lost 5 bases and 8 bases, in that order; junction bases with no gene match: 9. Germline V gene lookup returns CDR1 MNHEY and CDR2 SMNVEV (reference sequence). The CDR3 consists of 16 residues. The CDR3 here is CASSLWTSGRFVTQYF. The CDR3 DNA is TGTGCCAGCAGTCTATGGACTAGCGGGAGGTTTGTTACGCAGTATTTT.

The V gene is TRBV4-3, the J gene TRBJ2-1, with 7 positions matching TRBD2. Germline V gives CDR1 LGHNA, CDR2 YSLEER. The J segment lost 4 bases and the V segment lost 4 bases, leaving 10 bases of the junction unmatched. This CDR3 has 16 amino acids. The CDR3 bases are TGCGCCAGCAGCCCCTTAAGCGGGACCTCTTACAATGAGCAGTTCTTC. This sequence encodes CASSPLSGTSYNEQFF.

J is TRBJ2-3 and V is TRBV4-3, with D perhaps matching TRBD1 (6 bases). This CDR3 comprises 15 residues. The V end lost 2 bases, the J end lost 0 bases, and 9 bases lay between the germline ends. The V gene's germline CDR1 is LGHNA and CDR2 YSLEER. Written as DNA, the CDR3 is TGCGCCAGCAGCCAAAGGGACAAAAGCACAGATACGCAGTATTTT. It yields the protein CASSQRDKSTDTQYF.

The chain joins TRBV7-8 to TRBJ2-3; 7 positions match TRBD2. The germline gives CDR1 SGHVS, CDR2 FQNEAQ. J lost 4 bases, V lost 2 bases, and 6 bases had no gene match. CDR3 length equals 15 residues. The CDR3 loop reads CASSLLSSGADTQYF. For the CDR3, the DNA is TGTGCCAGCAGCTTATTGTCCAGCGGGGCAGATACGCAGTATTTT. The whole variable domain, remainder taken from reference TRBV7-8 and TRBJ2-3, is GAGVSQSPRYKVAKRGQDVALRCDPISGHVSLFWYQQALGQGPEFLTYFQNEAQLDKSGLPSDRFFAERPEGSVSTLKIQRTQQEDSAVYLCASSLLSSGADTQYFGPGTRLTVL.

The chain has TRBV28 and TRBJ1-1; possibly TRBD1 for D (5 bases). This CDR3 has 15 amino acids. Germline lookup yields CDR1 MDHEN and CDR2 SYDVKM. The V end was cut by 6 bases, the J end by 6 bases, with 20 bases between. The CDR3 protein is CASSSPGGLRPEAFF. As DNA, the CDR3 is TGTGCCAGCAGCTCGCCTGGGGGACTTCGTCCTGAAGCTTTCTTT.

This clone was recorded a few times. This rearrangement joins TRBV7-3 to TRBJ2-1, with D possibly being TRBD2 (6 bases). Germline CDR1 and CDR2: SGHTA and FQGTGA. The CDR3 covers 16 residues. The V end was cut by 5 bases, the J end by 4 bases, with 18 bases between. CDR3: CASSVSPGVAYNEQFF. In nucleotides, the CDR3 is TGTGCCAGCAGCGTAAGCCCGGGAGTGGCTTACAATGAGCAGTTCTTC.

This clone was observed a few times. The chain links TRBV7-6 to TRBJ2-1, with 12 nucleotides matching TRBD2. The V and J ends lost 1 base and 5 bases, in that order; junction bases with no gene match: 3. The germline CDR1 and CDR2 sequences are SGHVS and FNYEAQ. This CDR3 contains 16 residues. CDR3 sequence (DNA): TGTGCCAGCAGCTTAGGGACTAGCGGGACTAACAATGAGCAGTTCTTC. It encodes CASSLGTSGTNNEQFF.

The genes are TRBV15 and TRBJ2-1, with 10 bases lining up with TRBD1. The CDR3 runs to 16 residues. Trimming cost V 1 base and J 3 bases; bases outside gene matches: 3. Germline CDR1 LNHNV, CDR2 YYDKDF (reference sequence). CDR3 nucleotides: TGTGCCACCAGCAGAGGGGACAGGGGAAGCTACAATGAGCAGTTCTTC. This translates into CATSRGDRGSYNEQFF.

The chain has TRBV19 and TRBJ1-2, with D possibly matching TRBD1 (6 bases). Germline V gives CDR1 LNHDA, CDR2 SQIVND (reference sequence). The CDR3 length is 13 residues. Trimming removed 10 bases at V and 2 bases at J, with 14 bases between. CDR3 loop: CATRGSNNYGYTF. The DNA of the CDR3 is TGTGCCACCAGGGGCAGCAACAACTATGGCTACACCTTC.

The rearrangement links TRBV7-3 to TRBJ2-5; 10 bases align to TRBD2. CDR3 length: 17 amino acids. The germline V gene has CDR1 SGHTA and CDR2 FQGTGA. V lost 0 bases to trimming and J lost 5 bases; unmatched junction nucleotides: 9. CDR3 sequence (DNA): TGTGCCAGCAGCTTAACGGCTAGCGGGAGAGGGGTGGAGACCCAGTACTTC. It encodes CASSLTASGRGVETQYF.

The CDR3 protein is CASSYLDSKIHQPQHF. The CDR3 DNA follows: TGTGCCAGCAGTTACCTGGACAGCAAAATCCATCAGCCCCAGCATTTT. The V and J genes are TRBV6-6 and TRBJ1-5; maybe TRBD1 (6 bases). This CDR3 is built from 16 residues. The V gene's germline CDR1 is MNHNY and CDR2 SVGAGI (reference sequence). Deletions cut 2 bases from V and 5 bases from J, with 16 bases between.

The CDR3 protein is CASSTQGDGRGYTF. CDR3 sequence (DNA): TGTGCCAGTAGTACCCAGGGCGATGGACGTGGCTACACCTTC. The chain recombines TRBV19 with TRBJ1-2, with TRBD1 as a possible D gene (5 bases). Germline values: CDR1 LNHDA, CDR2 SQIVND (reference sequence). This CDR3 has 14 amino acids. Trimming took 4 bases from V and 7 from J, leaving 16 bases between them.

DNA for the CDR3: TGCGCCAGCAGCCAAGGCGGGAATGCGGATACGCAGTATTTT. Encoded protein: CASSQGGNADTQYF. The gene calls are TRBV4-3 and TRBJ2-3; possible D gene TRBD2, 6 bases. This CDR3 is built from 14 residues. Trimming stripped 1 base from V and 6 bases from J, with 11 bases between. CDR1 is LGHNA and CDR2 is YSLEER in the germline V gene.